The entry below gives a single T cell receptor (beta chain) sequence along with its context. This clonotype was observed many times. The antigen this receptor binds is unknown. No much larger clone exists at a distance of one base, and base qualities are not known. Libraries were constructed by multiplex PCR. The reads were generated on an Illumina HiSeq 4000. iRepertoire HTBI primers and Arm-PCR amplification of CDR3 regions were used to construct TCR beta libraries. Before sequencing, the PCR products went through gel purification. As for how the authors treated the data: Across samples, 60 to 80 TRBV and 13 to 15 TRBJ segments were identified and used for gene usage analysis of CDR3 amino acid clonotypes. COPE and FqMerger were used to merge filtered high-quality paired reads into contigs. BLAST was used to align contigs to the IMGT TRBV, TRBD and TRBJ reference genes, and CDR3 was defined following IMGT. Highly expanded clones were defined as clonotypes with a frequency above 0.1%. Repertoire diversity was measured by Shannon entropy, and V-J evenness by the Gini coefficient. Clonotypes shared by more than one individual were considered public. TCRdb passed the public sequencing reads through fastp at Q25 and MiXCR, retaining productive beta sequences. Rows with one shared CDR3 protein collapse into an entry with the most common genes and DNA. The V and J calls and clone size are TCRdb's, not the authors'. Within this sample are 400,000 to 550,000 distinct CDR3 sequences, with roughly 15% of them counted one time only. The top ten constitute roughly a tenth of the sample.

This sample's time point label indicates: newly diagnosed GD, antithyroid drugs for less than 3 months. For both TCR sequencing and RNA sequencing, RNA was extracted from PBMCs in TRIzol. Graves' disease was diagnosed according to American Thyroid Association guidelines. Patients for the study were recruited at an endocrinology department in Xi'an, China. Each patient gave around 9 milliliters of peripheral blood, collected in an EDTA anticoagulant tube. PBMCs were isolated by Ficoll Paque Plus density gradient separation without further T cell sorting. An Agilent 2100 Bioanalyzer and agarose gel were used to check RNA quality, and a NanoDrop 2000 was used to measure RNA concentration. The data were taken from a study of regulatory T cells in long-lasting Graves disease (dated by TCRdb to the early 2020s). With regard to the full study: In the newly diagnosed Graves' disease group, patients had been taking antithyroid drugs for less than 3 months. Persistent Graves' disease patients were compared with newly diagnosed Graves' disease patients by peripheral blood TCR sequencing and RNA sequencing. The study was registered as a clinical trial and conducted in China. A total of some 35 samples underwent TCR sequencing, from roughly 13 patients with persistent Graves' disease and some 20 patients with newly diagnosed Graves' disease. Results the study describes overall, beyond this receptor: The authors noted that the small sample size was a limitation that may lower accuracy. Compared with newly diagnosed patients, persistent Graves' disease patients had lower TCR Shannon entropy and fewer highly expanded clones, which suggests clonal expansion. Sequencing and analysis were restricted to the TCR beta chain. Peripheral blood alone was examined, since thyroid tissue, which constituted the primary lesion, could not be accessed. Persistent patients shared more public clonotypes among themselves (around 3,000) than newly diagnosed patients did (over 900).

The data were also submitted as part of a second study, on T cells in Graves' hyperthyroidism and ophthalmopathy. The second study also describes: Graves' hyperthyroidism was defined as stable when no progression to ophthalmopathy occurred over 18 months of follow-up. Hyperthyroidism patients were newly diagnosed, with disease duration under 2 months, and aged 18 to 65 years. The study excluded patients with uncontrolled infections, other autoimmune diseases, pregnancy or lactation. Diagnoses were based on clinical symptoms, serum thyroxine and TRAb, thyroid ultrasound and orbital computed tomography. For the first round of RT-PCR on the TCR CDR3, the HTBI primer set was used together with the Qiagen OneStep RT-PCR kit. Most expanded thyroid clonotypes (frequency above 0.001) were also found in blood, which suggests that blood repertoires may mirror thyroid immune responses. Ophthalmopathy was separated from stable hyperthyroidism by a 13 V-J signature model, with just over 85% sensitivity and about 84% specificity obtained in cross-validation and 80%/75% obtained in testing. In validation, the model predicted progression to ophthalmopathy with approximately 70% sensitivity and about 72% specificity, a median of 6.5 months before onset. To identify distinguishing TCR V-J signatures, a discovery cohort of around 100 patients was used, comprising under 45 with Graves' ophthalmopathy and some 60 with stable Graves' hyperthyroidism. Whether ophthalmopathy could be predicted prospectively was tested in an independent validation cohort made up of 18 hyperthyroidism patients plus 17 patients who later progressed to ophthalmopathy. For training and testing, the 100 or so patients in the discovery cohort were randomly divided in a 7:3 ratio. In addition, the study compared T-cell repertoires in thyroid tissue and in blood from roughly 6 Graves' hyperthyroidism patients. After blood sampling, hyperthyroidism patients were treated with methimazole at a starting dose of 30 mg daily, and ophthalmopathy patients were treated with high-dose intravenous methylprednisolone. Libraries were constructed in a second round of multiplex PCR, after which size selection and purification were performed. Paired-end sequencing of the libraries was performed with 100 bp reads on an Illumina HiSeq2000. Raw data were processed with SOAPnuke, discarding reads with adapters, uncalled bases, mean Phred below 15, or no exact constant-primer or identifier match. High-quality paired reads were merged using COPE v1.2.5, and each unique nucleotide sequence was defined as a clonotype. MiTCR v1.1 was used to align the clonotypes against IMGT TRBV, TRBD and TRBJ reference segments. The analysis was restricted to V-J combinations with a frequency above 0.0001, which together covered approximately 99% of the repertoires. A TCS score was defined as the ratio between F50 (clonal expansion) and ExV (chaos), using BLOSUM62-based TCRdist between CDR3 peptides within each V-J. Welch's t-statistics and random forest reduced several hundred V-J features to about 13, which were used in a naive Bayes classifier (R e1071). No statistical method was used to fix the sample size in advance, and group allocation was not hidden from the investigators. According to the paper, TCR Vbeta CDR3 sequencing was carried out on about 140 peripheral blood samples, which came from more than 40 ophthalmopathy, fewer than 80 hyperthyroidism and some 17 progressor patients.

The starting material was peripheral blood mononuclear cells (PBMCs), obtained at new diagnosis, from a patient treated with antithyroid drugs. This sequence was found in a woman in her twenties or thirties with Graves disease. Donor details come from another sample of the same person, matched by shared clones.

CDR3 reads: CSARRTSKDEQFF. The bases are TGCAGTGCTCGGAGGACTAGCAAGGATGAGCAGTTCTTC. The receptor chain draws on TRBV20-1 and TRBJ2-1; 8 central nucleotides agree with TRBD2. Including the terminal cysteine and phenylalanine, the CDR3 comprises 13 residues. The entry retains the CDR3 DNA only, 39 bases that are in frame from base 1. Trimmed from V: 5 bases; trimmed from J: 8 bases; junction bases lacking a gene match: 8. CDR1 DFQATT and CDR2 SNEGSKA were looked up in the germline V gene (reference sequence).